The sequence of this T cell receptor (beta chain) was determined in a study of cytomegalovirus exposure and HLA in healthy donors. Likely unrecorded immune exposures existed in these nominally healthy donors. V lost 5 bases, J lost 5 bases, and 18 bases lay in between. The CDR3 covers 15 residues. CDR1 and CDR2 from the germline V gene are SGHTA and FQGTGA. PCR was performed using 60 Vbeta and 13 Jbeta primers. As processed by the authors: Later analysis identified approximately 88 million unique TCR beta chains, roughly 11 million shared. Clones were sequenced by immunoSEQ multiplex PCR, and TCRdb holds only the in-frame ones, with some missing. That table supplies the V and J calls and clone size; D and trimming were determined from the DNA. The table lists roughly 160,000 clones, about 82% of them singletons. Points on this clone: Its matching antigen is unknown.

Study-level results: One variant, a missense change in DCLRE1C, was linked in a later analysis to TCR beta V- and J-gene trimming. Versus the approximately 700-donor mean, an Asian-associated ancestry cluster reportedly showed fewer N-insertions in a later analysis.

The rearrangement joins TRBV7-3 to TRBJ2-5; TRBD2 is a possible D gene (5 bases). The source is a woman in her twenties or thirties in good health and CMV-seropositive. The source material was PBMCs. CDR3 nucleotide sequence: TGTGCCAGCAGCCCCCAGCTTGGGAGCTTGGAGACCCAGTACTTC. It specifies CASSPQLGSLETQYF.